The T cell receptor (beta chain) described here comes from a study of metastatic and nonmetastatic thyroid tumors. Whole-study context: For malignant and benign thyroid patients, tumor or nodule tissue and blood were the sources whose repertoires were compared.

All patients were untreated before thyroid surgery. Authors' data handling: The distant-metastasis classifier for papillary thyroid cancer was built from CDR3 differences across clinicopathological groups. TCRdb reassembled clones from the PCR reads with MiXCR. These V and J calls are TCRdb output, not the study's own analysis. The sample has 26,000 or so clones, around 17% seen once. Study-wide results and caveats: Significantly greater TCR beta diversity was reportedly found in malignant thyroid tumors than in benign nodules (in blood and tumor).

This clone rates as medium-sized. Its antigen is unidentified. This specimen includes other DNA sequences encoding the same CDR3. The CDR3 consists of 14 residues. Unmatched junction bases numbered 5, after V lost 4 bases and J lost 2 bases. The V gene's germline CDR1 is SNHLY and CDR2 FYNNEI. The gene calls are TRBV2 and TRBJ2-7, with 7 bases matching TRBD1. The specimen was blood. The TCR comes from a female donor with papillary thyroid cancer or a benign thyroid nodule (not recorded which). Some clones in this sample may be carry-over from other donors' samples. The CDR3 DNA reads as TGTGCCAGCAGTGGAATCGGACAGGCCTACGAGCAGTACTTC. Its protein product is CASSGIGQAYEQYF.